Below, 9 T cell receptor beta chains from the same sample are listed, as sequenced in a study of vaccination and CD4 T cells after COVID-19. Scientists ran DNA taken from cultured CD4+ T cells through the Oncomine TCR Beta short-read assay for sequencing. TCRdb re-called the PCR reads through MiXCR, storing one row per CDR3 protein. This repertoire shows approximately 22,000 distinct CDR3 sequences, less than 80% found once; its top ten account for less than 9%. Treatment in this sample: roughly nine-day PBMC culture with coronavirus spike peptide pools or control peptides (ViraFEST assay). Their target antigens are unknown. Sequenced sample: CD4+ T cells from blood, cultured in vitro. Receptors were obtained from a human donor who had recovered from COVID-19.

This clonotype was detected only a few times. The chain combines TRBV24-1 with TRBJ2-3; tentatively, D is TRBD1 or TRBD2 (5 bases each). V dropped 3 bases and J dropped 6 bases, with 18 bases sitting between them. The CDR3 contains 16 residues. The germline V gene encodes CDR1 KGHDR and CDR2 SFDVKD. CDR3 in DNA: TGTGCCACCAGTGATCCCGGGACCACGGTGGCCGATACGCAGTATTTT. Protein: CATSDPGTTVADTQYF.

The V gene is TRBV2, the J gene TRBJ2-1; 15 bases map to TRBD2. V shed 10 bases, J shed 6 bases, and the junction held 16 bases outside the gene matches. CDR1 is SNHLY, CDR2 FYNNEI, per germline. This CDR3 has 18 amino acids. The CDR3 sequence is CAIPRTSGRAEVGNEQFF. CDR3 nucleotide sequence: TGTGCCATACCTCGGACTAGCGGGAGGGCCGAGGTCGGCAATGAGCAGTTCTTC.

This CDR3 reads CAWRQGNSNQPQHF. CDR3 DNA sequence: TGTGCCTGGAGACAGGGGAATAGCAATCAGCCCCAGCATTTT. The chain couples TRBV30 to TRBJ1-5; 7 nucleotides match TRBD1. J lost 0 bases, V lost 3 bases, and 2 bases had no gene match. The CDR3 contains 14 residues. Per germline, CDR1 GTSNPN and CDR2 SVGIG (reference sequence).

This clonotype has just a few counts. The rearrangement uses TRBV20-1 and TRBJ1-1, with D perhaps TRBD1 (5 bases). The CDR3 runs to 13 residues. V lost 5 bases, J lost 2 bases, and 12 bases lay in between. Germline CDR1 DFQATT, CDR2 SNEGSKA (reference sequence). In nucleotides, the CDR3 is TGCAGTGCTGCGGACAACCCTAACACTGAAGCTTTCTTT. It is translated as CSAADNPNTEAFF.

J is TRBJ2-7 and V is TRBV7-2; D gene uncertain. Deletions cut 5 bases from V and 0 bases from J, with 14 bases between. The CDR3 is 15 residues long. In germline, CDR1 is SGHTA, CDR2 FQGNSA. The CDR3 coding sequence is TGTGCCAGCAGCCCCCGGGCCGCCGGCTCCTACGAGCAGTACTTC. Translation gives CASSPRAAGSYEQYF.

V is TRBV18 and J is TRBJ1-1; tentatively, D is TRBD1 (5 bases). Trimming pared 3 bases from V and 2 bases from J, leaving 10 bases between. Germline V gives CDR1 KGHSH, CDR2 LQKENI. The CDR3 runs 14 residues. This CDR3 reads CASSPDRLNTEAFF. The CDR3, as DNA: TGTGCCAGCTCACCCGACAGACTCAACACTGAAGCTTTCTTT.

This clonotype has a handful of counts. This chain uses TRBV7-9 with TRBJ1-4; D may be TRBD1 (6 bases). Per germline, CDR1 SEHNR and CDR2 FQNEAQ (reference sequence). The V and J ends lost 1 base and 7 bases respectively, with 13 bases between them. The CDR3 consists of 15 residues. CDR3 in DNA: TGTGCCAGCAGCTTAGTAGGGGGAGAGGGTGAAAAACTGTTTTTT. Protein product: CASSLVGGEGEKLFF. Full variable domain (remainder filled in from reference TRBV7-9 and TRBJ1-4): DTGVSQNPRHKITKRGQNVTFRCDPISEHNRLYWYRQTLGQGPEFLTYFQNEAQLEKSRLLSDRFSAERPKGSFSTLEIQRTEQGDSAMYLCASSLVGGEGEKLFFGSGTQLSVL.

CDR3: CASSPGKVYGYTF. In DNA, the CDR3 is TGTGCCAGCAGTCCAGGGAAGGTCTATGGCTACACCTTC. The chain links TRBV28 to TRBJ1-2; a possible D gene is TRBD1 (5 bases). The germline CDR1 and CDR2 sequences are MDHEN and SYDVKM. V gave up 5 bases and J gave up 4 bases, with 11 bases separating them. The CDR3 totals 13 residues.

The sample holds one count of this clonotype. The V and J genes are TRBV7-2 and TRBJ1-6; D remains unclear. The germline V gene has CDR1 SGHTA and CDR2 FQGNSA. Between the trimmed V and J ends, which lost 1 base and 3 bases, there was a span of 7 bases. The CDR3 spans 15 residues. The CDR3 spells CASSLVRSYNSPLHF. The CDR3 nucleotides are TGTGCCAGCAGCTTAGTCAGAAGCTATAATTCACCCCTCCACTTT.